Below, 17 T cell receptor beta chains from the same sample are listed, as sequenced in a study of blood T cell repertoires in COVID-19. Sequencing used immunoSEQ multiplex PCR; TCRdb keeps in-frame clones, though not all of them. The data contain more than 400,000 clones, around 87% of them singletons. Sequencing was performed on PBMCs or T cells enriched from blood (not recorded which). Receptors originate from a woman aged 18 to 35 who had recovered from COVID-19.

The CDR3 is CASRVQGVGNEQFF. Written as DNA, the CDR3 is TGCGCCAGCCGAGTCCAGGGGGTGGGCAATGAGCAGTTCTTC. This chain connects TRBV5-1 to TRBJ2-1; 7 bases align to TRBD1. The V gene end was trimmed by 7 bases and the J gene end by 6 bases; junction bases not matched to a gene: 10. Germline lookup yields CDR1 SGHRS and CDR2 YFSETQ. There are 14 residues in the CDR3.

The V and J genes are TRBV6-5 and TRBJ1-2; 7 nucleotides agree with TRBD1. Trimming took 0 bases from V and 9 from J; bases not matched to a gene: 7. In germline, CDR1 is MNHEY, CDR2 SVGAGI. The CDR3 consists of 14 residues. The CDR3 spells CASSYSRQGWRYTF. As DNA, the CDR3 is TGTGCCAGCAGTTACTCGAGACAGGGTTGGCGCTACACCTTC.

The chain uses TRBV19 and TRBJ2-7, with D uncertain. The V gene lost 6 bases and the J gene lost 4 bases, with 13 bases spanning the gap. The CDR3 is 13 amino acids. Germline loops: CDR1 LNHDA, CDR2 SQIVND (reference sequence). The CDR3 spells CASSPFYGYEQYF. CDR3 sequence (DNA): TGTGCCAGTAGCCCTTTTTACGGTTACGAGCAGTACTTC.

This chain uses TRBV3-1 (or the pseudogene TRBV3-2) with TRBJ2-4; 8 bases align to TRBD2. With V trimmed by 6 bases and J by 6 bases, 10 bases remained unmatched. Germline CDR1 and CDR2: LGHDT and YNNKEL (reference sequence). The CDR3 runs to 15 residues. CDR3 in DNA: TGTGCCAGCAGTCCCGCTTACGGGGGGGGAAACATTCAGTACTTC. Amino acids: CASSPAYGGGNIQYF.

The gene calls are TRBV6-5 and TRBJ1-4; no definite D call. CDR1 and CDR2 (germline): MNHEY, SVGAGI. Between the trimmed V and J ends, which lost 6 bases and 0 bases, there was a span of 8 bases. The CDR3 totals 14 residues. CDR3 loop: CASSPTTTNEKLFF. The CDR3 region has the DNA TGTGCCAGCAGCCCGACAACAACTAATGAAAAACTGTTTTTT.

This sequence joins TRBV28 and TRBJ1-2; D not resolved. Germline lookup yields CDR1 MDHEN and CDR2 SYDVKM. CDR3 length: 12 residues. V was pared by 8 bases and J by 0 bases, with 7 bases between. CDR3 region: CASASANYGYTF. In DNA form, the CDR3 reads TGTGCCAGCGCTAGTGCTAACTATGGCTACACCTTC.

This sequence joins TRBV29-1 and TRBJ1-2; 8 bases align to TRBD1. The CDR3 totals 14 residues. Germline CDR1 and CDR2: SQVTM and ANQGSEA. V gave up 1 base and J gave up 8 bases; unmatched junction bases: 9. Here the CDR3 DNA reads TGCAGCGTTGAAGCTTTGCGGACAGGGAACGGCTACACCTTC. Its translation: CSVEALRTGNGYTF.

This clone occurred a few times. The V call is TRBV3-1 (or the pseudogene TRBV3-2), the J call TRBJ1-3; the match to TRBD1 covers 8 bases. After removal of 1 base from V and 6 bases from J, the junction contained 8 bases not matched to a gene. The CDR3 is 16 amino acids. Germline CDR1 LGHDT, CDR2 YNNKEL (reference sequence). The CDR3 DNA reads as TGTGCCAGCAGCCAAGTTCCCGAGACAGGGGCAAACACCATATATTTT. Amino acid sequence: CASSQVPETGANTIYF.

This chain joins TRBV27 and TRBJ1-6; D perhaps matches TRBD1 (6 bases). The germline gives CDR1 MNHEY, CDR2 SMNVEV (reference sequence). With 6 bases removed from V and 6 bases from J, the gap between germline ends came to 18 bases. CDR3 size: 16 residues. CDR3 nucleotides: TGTGCCAGCAGGAGGACAGACTCACCCCTTAATTCACCCCTCCACTTT. It is translated as CASRRTDSPLNSPLHF.

The chain combines TRBV12-3 or TRBV12-4 with TRBJ1-1; D is possibly TRBD1 (5 bases). There are 13 residues in the CDR3. The germline V and J ends were trimmed by 6 bases and 5 bases, with 13 bases remaining between them. The CDR3 nucleotides read TGTGCCAGCAGCCCCGTCGGACAAACTGAAGCTTTCTTT. Protein product: CASSPVGQTEAFF.

The chain combines TRBV5-6 with TRBJ2-3, with TRBD1 matching over 7 bases. V lost 3 bases to trimming and J lost 2 bases; unmatched junction nucleotides: 3. This CDR3 has 14 amino acids. Germline V CDR1 and CDR2: SGHDT, YYEEEE. CDR3: CASSYGQVTDTQYF. The CDR3 coding sequence is TGTGCCAGCAGCTATGGACAGGTCACAGATACGCAGTATTTT.

This sequence joins TRBV7-2 and TRBJ2-1; 7 bases line up with TRBD1. This CDR3 spans 15 amino acids. Germline loops: CDR1 SGHTA, CDR2 FQGNSA. V trimming: 5 bases; J trimming: 2 bases; junction bases outside the gene matches: 6. CDR3 in DNA: TGTGCCAGCAGCATCAACAGGGGCCCCTACAATGAGCAGTTCTTC. Protein: CASSINRGPYNEQFF.

V gene TRBV28 combines with J gene TRBJ2-3, with 9 bases lining up with TRBD1. CDR3 size: 17 residues. Trimming cost V 5 bases and J 0 bases; bases outside gene matches: 9. Germline V gives CDR1 MDHEN, CDR2 SYDVKM. The CDR3 coding sequence is TGTGCCAGCAGTCCTCGCCGGGACAGGGCTAGCACAGATACGCAGTATTTT. Translation: CASSPRRDRASTDTQYF.

V is TRBV11-2 and J is TRBJ1-2; D is perhaps TRBD1 (5 bases). Trimming pared 0 bases from V and 14 bases from J, leaving 19 bases between. The CDR3 totals 14 residues. CDR1 is SGHAT, CDR2 FQNNGV, per germline. The CDR3 nucleotides are TGTGCCAGCAGCTTAGATAACGTGGGCAGGGCCCGAACCTTC. Its protein product is CASSLDNVGRARTF.

The genes are TRBV7-2 and TRBJ2-7; a weak D match, TRBD1 (5 bases). Looked up from germline, CDR1 is SGHTA and CDR2 is FQGNSA. The CDR3 is 15 amino acids. V was trimmed by 5 bases and J by 3 bases, leaving 17 bases between them. This chain's CDR3 is CASSPRASEVYEQYF. In nucleotides, the CDR3 is TGTGCCAGCAGCCCCAGGGCCTCCGAGGTCTACGAGCAGTACTTC.

This rearrangement joins TRBV10-3 to TRBJ1-3; D is uncertain. In germline, CDR1 is ENHRY, CDR2 SYGVKD. There are 16 residues in the CDR3. V lost 4 bases and J 0 bases, leaving 13 bases between the germline ends. The CDR3 DNA reads TGTGCCATCAGTGGCCAGGCATCCAGCTCTGGAAACACCATATATTTT. It specifies CAISGQASSSGNTIYF.

V usage is TRBV2 and J usage is TRBJ1-1, with 9 positions matching TRBD1. With V trimmed by 6 bases and J by 7 bases, 3 bases remained unmatched. The CDR3 has 12 amino acids. Looked up from germline, CDR1 is SNHLY and CDR2 is FYNNEI. The CDR3 loop reads CASRWTGVEAFF. The CDR3 DNA sequence: TGTGCCAGCAGATGGACAGGGGTTGAAGCTTTCTTT.